These 19 T cell receptor beta chains share one sample of origin, sequenced in a study of cytomegalovirus exposure and HLA in healthy donors. The PCR was carried out with 60 Vbeta primers and 13 Jbeta primers. Sequenced by immunoSEQ multiplex PCR; TCRdb stores in-frame clones only, minus some. Of 150,000 to 180,000 clones listed, 70% to 80% were seen once; the top ten hold approximately 8%. Sequences were obtained from PBMCs. These receptors were obtained from a man aged 30 to 39 in good health and CMV-seropositive.

This chain joins TRBV29-1 and TRBJ1-2, with a tentative D call TRBD1 (6 bases). The germline gives CDR1 SQVTM, CDR2 ANQGSEA. The CDR3 covers 13 residues. The V gene lost 7 bases and the J gene lost 9 bases, with 21 bases spanning the gap. The CDR3: CSAVTGQELSYTF. For the CDR3, the DNA is TGCAGCGCCGTTACAGGGCAGGAGTTGAGCTACACCTTC.

The chain carries TRBV27 and TRBJ2-5, with TRBD1 matching over 9 bases. The assigned J gene may be wrong: the sequence end matches TRBJ2-7 better. From germline, CDR1 is MNHEY and CDR2 SMNVEV (reference sequence). The CDR3 runs 11 residues. The DNA for the CDR3 is TGTGCCAGTGGACAGGGGAACGAGCAGTACTTC. This translates into CASGQGNEQYF.

The chain employs TRBV28 and TRBJ1-4, with 9 bases lining up with TRBD1. The CDR3 is 15 amino acids. Germline CDR1 is MDHEN and CDR2 is SYDVKM. Germline trimming cut 2 bases from V and 8 bases from J; bases unmatched to any gene: 6. This CDR3 reads CASSLGGQGGEKLFF. The DNA for the CDR3 is TGTGCCAGCAGTTTAGGGGGACAGGGAGGCGAAAAACTGTTTTTT.

This chain uses TRBV27 with TRBJ1-5, with TRBD1 matching over 7 bases. The germline V gene encodes CDR1 MNHEY and CDR2 SMNVEV (reference sequence). This CDR3 has 15 residues. Losses at the gene ends were 0 bases for V and 6 bases for J; bases not matched to a gene: 5. CDR3 in DNA: TGTGCCAGCAGTTTATCTAGGGGGCAGGGTCAGCCCCAGCATTTT. Encoded protein: CASSLSRGQGQPQHF.

The chain combines TRBV19 with TRBJ1-2, with 10 bases lining up with TRBD1. Trimming took 5 bases from V and 7 from J; bases not matched to a gene: 13. This CDR3 is 16 amino acids long. The germline V gene has CDR1 LNHDA and CDR2 SQIVND (reference sequence). The CDR3 region is CASSAFGGQGRSGYTF. In DNA form, the CDR3 reads TGTGCCAGTAGTGCCTTTGGGGGACAGGGGAGATCTGGCTACACCTTC.

The chain is built from TRBV2 and TRBJ1-5; tentative D call: TRBD1 (6 bases). Germline lookup yields CDR1 SNHLY and CDR2 FYNNEI. This CDR3 has 13 residues. The V gene lost 7 bases and the J gene lost 2 bases, with 9 bases spanning the gap. The CDR3 protein is CASNRDGNQPQHF. The CDR3 nucleotides read TGTGCCAGCAACAGGGACGGCAATCAGCCCCAGCATTTT.

This chain links TRBV30 with TRBJ2-5; 7 bases line up with TRBD1. V shed 2 bases, J shed 4 bases, and the junction held 7 bases outside the gene matches. This CDR3 has 14 amino acids. Germline V CDR1 and CDR2: GTSNPN, SVGIG (reference sequence). Written as DNA, the CDR3 is TGTGCCTGGAGTAGGGGGCAAGGGGCAGAGACCCAGTACTTC. Residues: CAWSRGQGAETQYF.

The V and J genes are TRBV7-3 and TRBJ2-7; TRBD1 is a possible D gene (6 bases). This CDR3 is 12 amino acids long. The ends were cut back, 3 bases at V and 7 bases at J, with 10 bases in the middle. Germline V gene data show CDR1 as SGHTA and CDR2 as FQGTGA. The CDR3 bases are TGTGCCAGCAGCTTCCTCGGACAGGAGCAGTACTTC. Its translation is CASSFLGQEQYF.

The genes are TRBV4-1 and TRBJ2-2; TRBD2 matches 10 bases. The germline V gene encodes CDR1 MGHRA and CDR2 YSYEKL. The CDR3 has 18 amino acids. V was clipped by 4 bases and J by 7 bases; unmatched bases: 15. CDR3 residues: CASSPNSGRARVGGELFF. DNA of the CDR3: TGCGCCAGCAGCCCAAACAGCGGGAGGGCTAGGGTGGGCGGGGAGCTGTTTTTT.

This chain uses TRBV6-6 with TRBJ2-7; TRBD2 matches at 8 bases. V was clipped by 5 bases and J by 4 bases; unmatched bases: 7. CDR1 MNHNY and CDR2 SVGAGI come from the germline V gene (reference sequence). The CDR3 has 14 amino acids. DNA of the CDR3: TGTGCCAGCAGTAATGGACGGGGGGGGTACGAGCAGTACTTC. Encoded protein: CASSNGRGGYEQYF.

The J gene is TRBJ1-2, the V gene TRBV30; tentative D call: TRBD1 (6 bases). Germline CDR1 reads GTSNPN; CDR2 reads SVGIG (reference sequence). Trimming stripped 3 bases from V and 1 base from J, with 12 bases between. CDR3 length: 14 residues. The CDR3 DNA reads as TGTGCCTGGAGGTGGGGCAGGGGTAACTATGGCTACACCTTC. Translating it yields CAWRWGRGNYGYTF. The entire variable domain, with the rest obtained from reference TRBV30 and TRBJ1-2, is as follows: SQTIHQWPATLVQPVGSPLSLECTVEGTSNPNLYWYRQAAGRGLQLLFYSVGIGQISSEVPQNLSASRPQDRQFILSSKKLLLSDSGFYLCAWRWGRGNYGYTFGSGTRLTVV.

This clone appeared once. J is TRBJ2-7 and V is TRBV27; 8 positions agree with TRBD1. The CDR3 runs 15 residues. Germline CDR1 and CDR2: MNHEY and SMNVEV (reference sequence). After removal of 5 bases from V and 2 bases from J, the junction contained 8 bases not matched to a gene. The CDR3 DNA sequence: TGTGCCAGCAGTATCGGGACAGGTTTGCCCTACGAGCAGTACTTC. Translating gives CASSIGTGLPYEQYF.

This chain joins TRBV10-3 and TRBJ2-1; no clear D gene. Deletions cut 11 bases from V and 0 bases from J, with 17 bases between. This CDR3 is 15 amino acids long. In germline, CDR1 is ENHRY, CDR2 SYGVKD. The CDR3 DNA is TGTGCCGCGGCTGGTAGAGATAGCTCCTACAATGAGCAGTTCTTC. It specifies CAAAGRDSSYNEQFF.

V is TRBV5-1 and J is TRBJ2-7, with a possible D match to TRBD1 (8 bases). The ends were cut back, 1 base at V and 6 bases at J, with 17 bases in the middle. The CDR3 spans 15 residues. Germline V gene data show CDR1 as SGHRS and CDR2 as YFSETQ. This CDR3 is CASSLSGTGTLEQYF. The CDR3 region has the DNA TGCGCCAGCAGCTTGAGCGGGACAGGTACTCTCGAGCAGTACTTC.

Only one count was recorded for this clone. V gene TRBV4-3 combines with J gene TRBJ2-7, with 10 bases matching TRBD1. The germline V gene has CDR1 LGHNA and CDR2 YSLEER. This CDR3 is built from 16 residues. The ends lost 1 base at V and 4 bases at J; junction bases unmatched: 7. CDR3 coding DNA: TGCGCCAGCAGCCAAGCCCATGGACAGGGGGTATACGAGCAGTACTTC. Its translation is CASSQAHGQGVYEQYF.

The J gene is TRBJ2-5, the V gene TRBV19; 7 bases fit TRBD2. Germline loops: CDR1 LNHDA, CDR2 SQIVND (reference sequence). The CDR3 is 15 amino acids. V dropped 5 bases and J dropped 2; count of bases not matched to a gene: 8. Here the CDR3 DNA reads TGTGCCAGTAGTGACCGCGGGAGCCCACAAGAGACCCAGTACTTC. Translated, it gives CASSDRGSPQETQYF.

The CDR3 bases are TGTGCCAGCAGCTTGGGGGGAGACCCTAACTATGGCTACACCTTC. Protein: CASSLGGDPNYGYTF. The chain has TRBV5-4 and TRBJ1-2; no clear D gene. Germline V gene data show CDR1 as SGHNT and CDR2 as YYREEE (reference sequence). The length of the CDR3 is 15 residues. V lost 0 bases and J lost 0, with 9 bases in between.

Worth noting for this clone: The junction shows a germline mismatch at one end, possibly a read error. Within the sample, other DNA sequences also encode this same CDR3. This chain links TRBV4-3 with TRBJ1-2; possibly TRBD1 for D (5 bases). The CDR3 is 15 amino acids. CDR1 and CDR2 from the germline V gene are LGHNA and YSLEER. The CDR3 nucleotides read TGCGCCAGTAGCCGTCTCCAAGGGACTGAATATGGCTACACCTTC. It yields the protein CASSRLQGTEYGYTF.

The J gene is TRBJ1-4, the V gene TRBV9, with 12 bases fitting TRBD1. Germline V CDR1 and CDR2: SGDLS, YYNGEE. This CDR3 has 19 amino acids. V shed 4 bases, J shed 7 bases, and the junction held 17 bases outside the gene matches. The CDR3 region has the DNA TGTGCCAGCAGCTCTCCCGGGACAGGGGGCGGCGGTTTAAGTGAAAAACTGTTTTTT. This codes for CASSSPGTGGGGLSEKLFF.